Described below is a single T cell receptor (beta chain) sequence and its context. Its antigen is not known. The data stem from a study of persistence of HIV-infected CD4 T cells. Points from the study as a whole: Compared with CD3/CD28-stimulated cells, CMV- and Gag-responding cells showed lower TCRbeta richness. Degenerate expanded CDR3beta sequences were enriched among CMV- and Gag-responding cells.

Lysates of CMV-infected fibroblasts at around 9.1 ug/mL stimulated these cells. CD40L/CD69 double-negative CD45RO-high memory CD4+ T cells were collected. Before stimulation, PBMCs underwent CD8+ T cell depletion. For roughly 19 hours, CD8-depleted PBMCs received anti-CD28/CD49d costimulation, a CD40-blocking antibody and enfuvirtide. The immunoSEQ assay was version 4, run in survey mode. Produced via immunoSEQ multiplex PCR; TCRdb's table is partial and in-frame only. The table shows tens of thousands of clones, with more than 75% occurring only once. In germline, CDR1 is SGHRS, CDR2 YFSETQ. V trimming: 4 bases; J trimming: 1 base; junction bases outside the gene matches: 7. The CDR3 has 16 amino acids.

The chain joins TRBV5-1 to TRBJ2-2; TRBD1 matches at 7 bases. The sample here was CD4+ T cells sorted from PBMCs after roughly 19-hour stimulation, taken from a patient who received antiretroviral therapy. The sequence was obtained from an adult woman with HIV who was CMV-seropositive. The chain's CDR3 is CASSLRWTGNTGELFF. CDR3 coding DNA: TGCGCCAGCAGCCTGAGATGGACAGGGAACACCGGGGAGCTGTTTTTT.